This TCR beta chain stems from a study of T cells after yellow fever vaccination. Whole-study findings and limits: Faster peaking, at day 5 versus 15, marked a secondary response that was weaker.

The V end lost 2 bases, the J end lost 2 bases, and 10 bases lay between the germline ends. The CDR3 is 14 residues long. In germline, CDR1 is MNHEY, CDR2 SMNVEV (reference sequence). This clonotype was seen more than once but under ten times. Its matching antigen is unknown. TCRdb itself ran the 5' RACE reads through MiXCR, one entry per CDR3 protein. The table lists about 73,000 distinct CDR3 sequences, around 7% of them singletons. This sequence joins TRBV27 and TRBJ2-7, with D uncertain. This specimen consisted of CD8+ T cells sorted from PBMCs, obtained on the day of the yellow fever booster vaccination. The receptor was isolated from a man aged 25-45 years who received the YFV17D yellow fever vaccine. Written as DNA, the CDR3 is TGTGCCAGCAGTTTAGTAAACAGAGCCTACGAGCAGTACTTC. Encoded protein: CASSLVNRAYEQYF.